This T cell receptor (beta chain) was identified in a study of T cell responses to AZD1222 COVID-19 vaccine. General study findings and limits: Repertoire sampling occurred only after the peak T cell response. Researchers report vaccine-associated CD4 TCRs spanning spike, with dominance at 160-218 and 743-854. Targets within unmutated variant regions were reportedly found for nearly half of spike-specific TCRs.

Regarding this clone: Its specificity is not known.

The V end was cut by 0 bases, the J end by 2 bases, with 8 bases between. Germline assignment: CDR1 SGHNT and CDR2 YYREEE (reference sequence). The CDR3 runs 14 residues. Clones were read by immunoSEQ multiplex PCR, and TCRdb kept only the in-frame ones, dropping some. The sample carries more than 75,000 clones, roughly 94% recorded once. The rearrangement joins TRBV5-4 to TRBJ2-5, with a tentative D call TRBD2 (5 bases). The starting material was peripheral blood, obtained on day 0 of AZD1222 vaccination. This TCR was sampled from an adult in good health. For the CDR3, the DNA is TGTGCCAGCAGCTTGGGCGGGTCGCAAGAGACCCAGTACTTC. This gives the protein CASSLGGSQETQYF.